Each of the 17 T cell receptor beta chains below was sequenced from the same sample in a study of PD-1 blockade in classical Hodgkin lymphoma. Brentuximab vedotin exposure varied among the patients, all of whom had relapsed after autologous stem cell transplantation. The repertoire was sequenced with immunoSEQ multiplex PCR; TCRdb's copy has only in-frame clones and lacks some. The sample lists tens of thousands of clones, about 71% seen once, with about 18% in the top ten. This material consisted of peripheral blood mononuclear cells (PBMCs), taken at baseline. These receptors all come from a human donor with classical Hodgkin lymphoma.

The chain is built from TRBV6-5 and TRBJ1-1, with TRBD1 matching 7 bases. The CDR3 covers 14 residues. CDR1 is MNHEY and CDR2 is SVGAGI in the germline V gene. With V trimmed by 1 base and J by 6 bases, 5 bases remained unmatched. The CDR3 region has the DNA TGTGCCAGCAGTTACTTCTCCCAGGGGGCTGAAGCTTTCTTT. Translated, it gives CASSYFSQGAEAFF.

This sequence joins TRBV19 and TRBJ2-2; no definite D call. The V end lost 3 bases, the J end lost 2 bases, and 7 bases lay between the germline ends. Germline V CDR1 and CDR2: LNHDA, SQIVND (reference sequence). The CDR3 spans 14 residues. The CDR3 nucleotides are TGTGCCAGTAGTATGGTACCAAACACCGGGGAGCTGTTTTTT. It is translated as CASSMVPNTGELFF.

This clone was seen a handful of times. The chain recombines TRBV27 with TRBJ2-1; TRBD1 or TRBD2 may be the D gene (9 bases each). V shed 8 bases and J shed 9 bases, with 35 bases lying between them. Germline lookup yields CDR1 MNHEY and CDR2 SMNVEV (reference sequence). This CDR3 contains 19 residues. DNA for the CDR3: TGTGCCAGCTGTTCACAGGGGGCCGTGGCTAGCGGGAATTATGGTGAGCAGTTCTTC. It specifies CASCSQGAVASGNYGEQFF.

The J gene is TRBJ2-3, the V gene TRBV4-1; unclear D gene. CDR1 is MGHRA, CDR2 YSYEKL, per germline. This CDR3 is built from 13 residues. Trimming left V 4 bases short and J 2 bases short, with 7 bases between. CDR3 coding DNA: TGCGCCAGCAGCCGCCCGGACACAGATACGCAGTATTTT. Translated, it gives CASSRPDTDTQYF.

J is TRBJ1-5 and V is TRBV15, with a tentative D call TRBD1 (6 bases). The germline CDR1 and CDR2 sequences are LNHNV and YYDKDF (reference sequence). V was pared by 0 bases and J by 3 bases, with 15 bases between. The CDR3 length is 17 residues. Written as DNA, the CDR3 is TGTGCCACCAGCAGAGATCCCGCAGGGGCTACCAATCAGCCCCAGCATTTT. Protein product: CATSRDPAGATNQPQHF. The full variable domain, in which reference TRBV15 and TRBJ1-5 provide the parts outside the CDR3, is DAMVIQNPRYQVTQFGKPVTLSCSQTLNHNVMYWYQQKSSQAPKLLFHYYDKDFNNEADTPDNFQSRRPNTSFCFLDIRSPGLGDTAMYLCATSRDPAGATNQPQHFGDGTRLSIL.

The chain uses TRBV6-1 and TRBJ1-4; D may be TRBD1 (5 bases). The germline CDR1 and CDR2 sequences are MNHNS and SASEGT. This CDR3 comprises 14 residues. V was pared by 6 bases and J by 5 bases, with 13 bases between. The CDR3 bases are TGTGCCAGCAGACTCGGGACGGTGAATGAAAAACTGTTTTTT. As protein: CASRLGTVNEKLFF.

V usage is TRBV2 and J usage is TRBJ2-1; D remains ambiguous. Germline V gene sequence: CDR1 SNHLY, CDR2 FYNNEI. The CDR3 sequence is 11 residues long. Trimming cost V 2 bases and J 9 bases, with 5 bases left between them. CDR3 sequence: CASSEFTEQFF. DNA of the CDR3: TGTGCCAGCAGTGAATTTACTGAGCAGTTCTTC. Full variable domain (missing parts from reference TRBV2 and TRBJ2-1): EPEVTQTPSHQVTQMGQEVILRCVPISNHLYFYWYRQILGQKVEFLVSFYNNEISEKSEIFDDQFSVERPDGSNFTLKIRSTKLEDSAMYFCASSEFTEQFFGPGTRLTVL.

This clone has just a few counts. The J gene is TRBJ1-3, the V gene TRBV14; D may be TRBD1 (6 bases). V was pared by 4 bases and J by 4 bases, with 11 bases between. The germline CDR1 and CDR2 sequences are SGHDN and FVKESK. CDR3 length: 14 amino acids. The CDR3 spells CASSRTGLGNTIYF. Written as DNA, the CDR3 is TGTGCCAGCAGCCGAACAGGGTTAGGAAACACCATATATTTT.

This clone was found a few times. The V call is TRBV5-4, the J call TRBJ1-1; D is ambiguous. V was cut by 0 bases and J by 3 bases, with 9 bases left in between. The CDR3 length is 14 residues. Germline CDR1 is SGHNT and CDR2 is YYREEE (reference sequence). As DNA, the CDR3 is TGTGCCAGCAGCTTGGACGTTGGGGACACTGAAGCTTTCTTT. Translated, it gives CASSLDVGDTEAFF.

This clone is medium-sized in the sample. The chain links TRBV25-1 to TRBJ2-2; the D gene is possibly TRBD2 (6 bases). This CDR3 comprises 14 residues. Germline CDR1 is MGHDK and CDR2 is SYGVNS. V gave up 4 bases and J gave up 7 bases, with 13 bases separating them. The CDR3 DNA is TGTGCCAGCAGTGGCCTTGGAGGGATCGGGGAGCTGTTTTTT. This sequence encodes CASSGLGGIGELFF.

The genes are TRBV9 and TRBJ2-3; no firm D call. The CDR3 has 15 residues. Germline CDR1 and CDR2: SGDLS and YYNGEE. Trimming removed 0 bases from V and 1 base from J, with 9 bases in between. DNA of the CDR3: TGTGCCAGCAGCGTAGGGTTGCCAGGCACAGATACGCAGTATTTT. It codes for CASSVGLPGTDTQYF. Drawing the rest from reference TRBV9 and TRBJ2-3, the complete variable domain is DSGVTQTPKHLITATGQRVTLRCSPRSGDLSVYWYQQSLDQGLQFLIQYYNGEERAKGNILERFSAQQFPDLHSELNLSSLELGDSALYFCASSVGLPGTDTQYFGPGTRLTVL.

The sample holds a few counts of this clone. Relative to the germline gene, one junction end is altered; a read error may explain this. The V gene is TRBV5-4, the J gene TRBJ1-5; weak D call: TRBD1 (6 bases). The CDR3 loop spans 18 amino acids. Germline assignment: CDR1 SGHNT and CDR2 YYREEE (reference sequence). The CDR3 protein is CASSQSRTEIYSNQPQHF. The CDR3 DNA reads as TGCGCCAGCAGCCAAAGTAGGACAGAAATTTATAGCAATCAGCCCCAGCATTTT.

With respect to this clone: Other DNA sequences in the same sample also yield this CDR3. The V gene is TRBV29-1, the J gene TRBJ1-1; D is ambiguous. This CDR3 comprises 10 residues. The V end lost 7 bases, the J end lost 1 base, and 4 bases lay between the germline ends. Germline loops: CDR1 SQVTM, CDR2 ANQGSEA. This CDR3 is CSAANTEAFF. The CDR3 coding sequence is TGCAGCGCCGCGAACACTGAAGCTTTCTTT.

V and J are TRBV7-2 and TRBJ2-5; TRBD2 agrees at 7 bases. Trimming removed 1 base from V and 4 bases from J; junction bases left unmatched: 3. The CDR3 runs 14 residues. Germline-derived CDR1 and CDR2 are SGHTA and FQGNSA. CDR3 region: CASSLGGGGETQYF. Written as DNA, the CDR3 is TGTGCCAGCAGCTTAGGGGGCGGGGGAGAGACCCAGTACTTC.

This clone has only one observation. This chain connects TRBV18 to TRBJ2-7, with D perhaps TRBD2 (6 bases). The CDR3 covers 12 residues. Trimming pared 5 bases from V and 3 bases from J, leaving 8 bases between. Germline V gene lookup returns CDR1 KGHSH and CDR2 LQKENI. CDR3 amino acids: CASSYGGYEQYF. As DNA, the CDR3 is TGTGCCAGCTCATACGGGGGCTACGAGCAGTACTTC.

The chain combines TRBV27 with TRBJ2-1; the D gene is possibly TRBD2 (5 bases). The CDR3 totals 15 residues. With 0 bases removed from V and 8 bases from J, the gap between germline ends came to 14 bases. Germline V gives CDR1 MNHEY, CDR2 SMNVEV (reference sequence). This CDR3 reads CASSLSVVSADEQFF. CDR3 nucleotides: TGTGCCAGCAGTTTATCTGTAGTTAGCGCGGATGAGCAGTTCTTC.

The chain joins TRBV10-3 to TRBJ2-5; 12 bases are a match to TRBD1. Germline lookup yields CDR1 ENHRY and CDR2 SYGVKD. Trimming removed 3 bases from V and 4 bases from J; junction bases left unmatched: 12. The CDR3 spans 18 residues. The CDR3 protein is CAISDPSKGTGGRETQYF. The CDR3, as DNA: TGTGCCATCAGTGACCCAAGTAAGGGGACAGGGGGCCGAGAGACCCAGTACTTC.